This T cell receptor beta chain was recorded in a study of CD8 T cells in ankylosing spondylitis. Trimming shortened V by 10 bases and J by 5 bases, and 11 bases separated the two germline ends. The germline V gene has CDR1 MNHEY and CDR2 SVGEGT. CDR3 length: 11 amino acids. TCRdb called the 5' RACE reads again in MiXCR, with one record for every CDR3 protein. The sample includes 150,000 or so distinct CDR3 sequences, around a tenth of them seen just once. J is TRBJ2-5 and V is TRBV6-2 or TRBV6-3; D is possibly TRBD2 (5 bases). The TCR sequence derives from a female donor with ankylosing spondylitis or in good health (not recorded which). Material: blood, either unsorted or a sorted T cell fraction (not recorded which). CDR3 coding DNA: TGTGCCACCCGCGGAGGTGAGACCCAGTACTTC. Protein product: CATRGGETQYF.